This T cell receptor beta chain stems from a study of OX40 agonist ivuxolimab in advanced cancers. Study in general: Partial responses, seen in three patients, involved one hepatocellular carcinoma and two cutaneous melanomas. Broader study findings: Antigen specificity of clonally expanded peripheral T cells was not established.

To note about this clone: Its target is not known.

The repertoire was sequenced with immunoSEQ multiplex PCR; TCRdb's copy has only in-frame clones and lacks some. The table records tens of thousands of clones, about nine tenths of them present only once. CDR1 and CDR2 from the germline V gene are KGHSH and LQKENI. V was shortened by 6 bases and J by 0 bases, with 15 bases between the two germline ends. This CDR3 region has 16 residues. The TCR was taken from an adult with an advanced solid tumor such as melanoma, head and neck, liver or kidney cancer. Sequencing used CD4+ or CD8+ T cells sorted from blood, obtained in a trial of the OX40 agonist ivuxolimab. J is TRBJ1-3 and V is TRBV18, with D uncertain. CDR3 loop: CASSSRTEISGNTIYF. The CDR3 DNA reads TGTGCCAGCTCGTCGAGGACGGAGATCTCTGGAAACACCATATATTTT.